The 18 T cell receptor beta chains listed next were all sequenced from one sample in a study of T-cell memory formation after mild COVID-19. TCRdb redid the calling of the 5' RACE reads with MiXCR, one entry per CDR3 protein. The sample records approximately 300,000 distinct CDR3 sequences, approximately 15% being singletons. The sequenced material came from PBMCs or a T cell subset sorted from them (not recorded which). These receptors came from a man aged 18 to 30 who had mild COVID-19 (a few samples of this study predate the infection). Cell type and time point are not known.

The chain is built from TRBV20-1 and TRBJ2-5; D is possibly TRBD2 (5 bases). Germline CDR1 DFQATT, CDR2 SNEGSKA (reference sequence). The CDR3 covers 14 residues. V dropped 0 bases and J dropped 5 bases, with 13 bases sitting between them. CDR3 region: CSARDLGSGETQYF. The CDR3, as DNA: TGCAGTGCTAGAGATCTCGGCAGCGGTGAGACCCAGTACTTC.

The CDR3 reads CASKWDDTEAFF. As DNA, the CDR3 is TGTGCCAGCAAATGGGACGATACTGAAGCTTTCTTT. The J gene is TRBJ1-1, the V gene TRBV6-2 or TRBV6-3, with a weak D call TRBD1 (5 bases). The germline V gene encodes CDR1 MNHEY and CDR2 SVGEGT. The CDR3 is made up of 12 amino acids. Trimming removed 7 bases at V and 5 bases at J, with 11 bases between.

The chain couples TRBV4-1 to TRBJ1-1; possibly TRBD1 for D (5 bases). Looked up from germline, CDR1 is MGHRA and CDR2 is YSYEKL. The CDR3 totals 15 residues. Trimming left V 4 bases short and J 5 bases short, with 17 bases between. The CDR3 region is CASSPGRRGRTEAFF. The CDR3 coding sequence is TGCGCCAGCAGCCCGGGGCGGAGGGGACGGACTGAAGCTTTCTTT.

This clonotype was detected a few times. The chain uses TRBV7-9 and TRBJ1-1; TRBD1 matches 8 bases. From germline, CDR1 is SEHNR and CDR2 FQNEAQ (reference sequence). The length of the CDR3 is 15 residues. V lost 1 base and J lost 6; bases outside the gene matches: 7. The CDR3 region is CASSLETGVIAEAFF. The CDR3 bases are TGTGCCAGCAGCTTAGAGACAGGGGTTATCGCTGAAGCTTTCTTT.

This clonotype was picked up a small number of times. The CDR3 nucleotides read TGTGCCAGCAGTTTAGGAGTTGGGAGCAATCAGCCCCAGCATTTT. Residues: CASSLGVGSNQPQHF. This sequence joins TRBV27 and TRBJ1-5; D gene uncertain. Trimming stripped 2 bases from V and 1 base from J, with 9 bases between. The CDR3 loop spans 15 amino acids. Germline CDR1 is MNHEY and CDR2 is SMNVEV (reference sequence).

This clonotype was recorded many times. The rearrangement uses TRBV5-1 and TRBJ1-2; a weak D match, TRBD1 (5 bases). Trimming took off 4 bases at V and 4 bases at J, with 20 bases between the two ends. The CDR3 is 16 amino acids. CDR1 is SGHRS, CDR2 YFSETQ, per germline. The CDR3 here is CASSRDSSASIYGYTF. CDR3 coding DNA: TGCGCCAGCAGCCGAGACAGCTCAGCCTCCATCTATGGCTACACCTTC.

This clonotype appeared a few times. This chain uses TRBV6-2 or TRBV6-3 with TRBJ2-3, with D unclear. The CDR3 has 15 amino acids. Germline V gene lookup returns CDR1 MNHEY and CDR2 SVGEGT. Trimming cost V 1 base and J 0 bases, with 8 bases left between them. The CDR3, as DNA: TGTGCCAGCAGTTACTTGGGCAGAAGCACAGATACGCAGTATTTT. Its protein product is CASSYLGRSTDTQYF.

The rearrangement joins TRBV7-9 to TRBJ1-1, with 8 bases matching TRBD1. Germline V gives CDR1 SEHNR, CDR2 FQNEAQ (reference sequence). V shed 6 bases and J 1 base; nucleotides not matched to a gene: 4. The CDR3 has 14 residues. CDR3 residues: CASRLGTGNTEAFF. DNA of the CDR3: TGTGCCAGCAGACTCGGGACAGGGAACACTGAAGCTTTCTTT. The full variable domain, rest sourced from reference TRBV7-9 and TRBJ1-1, is DTGVSQNPRHKITKRGQNVTFRCDPISEHNRLYWYRQTLGQGPEFLTYFQNEAQLEKSRLLSDRFSAERPKGSFSTLEIQRTEQGDSAMYLCASRLGTGNTEAFFGQGTRLTVV.

The rearrangement links TRBV6-2 or TRBV6-3 to TRBJ1-5; D ambiguous. Germline V CDR1 and CDR2: MNHEY, SVGEGT. The V and J ends lost 6 bases and 0 bases respectively, with 9 bases between them. This CDR3 spans 14 amino acids. This CDR3 is CASSSGHSNQPQHF. The CDR3 DNA reads TGTGCCAGCAGCTCCGGGCATAGCAATCAGCCCCAGCATTTT.

With regard to this clonotype: At one end the junction does not follow the germline gene, possibly because of a read error. The genes are TRBV15 and TRBJ2-5, with D tentatively TRBD1 or TRBD2 (6 bases each). The CDR3 has 13 amino acids. Per germline, CDR1 LNHNV and CDR2 YYDKDF (reference sequence). For the CDR3, the DNA is TGTGCCACCAGCAGAGATTTCGGCAGGGGAGGCAACTTC. Amino acid sequence: CATSRDFGRGGNF.

This clonotype has only a few counts. This chain uses TRBV7-2 with TRBJ2-2; tentative D call: TRBD1 (6 bases). Trimming shortened V by 4 bases and J by 3 bases, and 12 bases separated the two germline ends. This CDR3 contains 15 residues. CDR1 is SGHTA and CDR2 is FQGNSA in the germline V gene. The CDR3 spells CASSYQGTDTGELFF. The DNA of the CDR3 is TGTGCCAGCAGCTACCAGGGGACGGACACCGGGGAGCTGTTTTTT.

This clonotype was seen only a few times. The chain joins TRBV20-1 to TRBJ2-3; 14 bases map to TRBD2. Germline CDR1 is DFQATT and CDR2 is SNEGSKA (reference sequence). This CDR3 comprises 16 residues. After removal of 6 bases from V and 2 bases from J, the junction contained 7 bases not matched to a gene. The CDR3 DNA follows: TGCAGTGCGCCGGGGACTAGCGGGGGTCTCACAGATACGCAGTATTTT. This translates into CSAPGTSGGLTDTQYF.

The V and J genes are TRBV20-1 and TRBJ1-6; D uncertain. The germline V gene encodes CDR1 DFQATT and CDR2 SNEGSKA (reference sequence). This CDR3 comprises 12 residues. The V end lost 5 bases, the J end lost 6 bases, and 8 bases lay between the germline ends. The CDR3 coding sequence is TGCAGTGCTCCCGACCGTAATTCACCCCTCCACTTT. This gives the protein CSAPDRNSPLHF.

The chain couples TRBV7-8 to TRBJ2-5; maybe TRBD1 (5 bases). From germline, CDR1 is SGHVS and CDR2 FQNEAQ. The CDR3 consists of 16 residues. The V end lost 0 bases, the J end lost 5 bases, and 16 bases lay between the germline ends. The CDR3 nucleotides read TGTGCCAGCAGCTTAGCGTTCAGGGTAGCAGGGGAGACCCAGTACTTC. Its protein product is CASSLAFRVAGETQYF. Full variable domain (remainder filled in from reference TRBV7-8 and TRBJ2-5): GAGVSQSPRYKVAKRGQDVALRCDPISGHVSLFWYQQALGQGPEFLTYFQNEAQLDKSGLPSDRFFAERPEGSVSTLKIQRTQQEDSAVYLCASSLAFRVAGETQYFGPGTRLLVL.

The chain uses TRBV27 and TRBJ2-2; no definite D call. The CDR3 is 14 residues long. Trimming shortened V by 10 bases and J by 0 bases, and 12 bases separated the two germline ends. Germline loops: CDR1 MNHEY, CDR2 SMNVEV (reference sequence). CDR3 sequence reads: CATALFANTGELFF. The CDR3 coding sequence is TGTGCCACCGCGCTTTTCGCGAACACCGGGGAGCTGTTTTTT.

This clonotype was counted only a few times. The chain couples TRBV4-3 to TRBJ2-7, with a tentative D call TRBD1 (5 bases). The V end was cut by 0 bases, the J end by 6 bases, with 21 bases between. The CDR3 has 17 residues. The germline CDR1 and CDR2 sequences are LGHNA and YSLEER. The CDR3 region is CASSQDKSRQGNTEQYV. For the CDR3, the DNA is TGCGCCAGCAGCCAAGACAAGTCGCGGCAGGGAAACACCGAGCAGTACGTC.

This clonotype was counted between two and nine times. V and J are TRBV6-1 and TRBJ2-4; no clear D gene. CDR1 and CDR2 from the germline V gene are MNHNS and SASEGT. V was cut by 3 bases and J by 0 bases, with 9 bases left in between. The CDR3 runs 15 residues. The DNA for the CDR3 is TGTGCCAGCAGTGATTCCGGTTTAGCCAAAAACATTCAGTACTTC. Translating it yields CASSDSGLAKNIQYF.

CDR3 nucleotides: TGCGCCAGCAGCTTGGTGGGTGGAGGGAGAAAGTTCTTC. The encoded protein is CASSLVGGGRKFF. The gene calls are TRBV5-1 and TRBJ2-1; D possibly corresponds to TRBD2 (6 bases). V dropped 0 bases and J dropped 14 bases, with 15 bases sitting between them. The CDR3 is 13 amino acids. Looked up from germline, CDR1 is SGHRS and CDR2 is YFSETQ.